This T cell receptor (beta chain) was found in a study of a mutant IDH1 vaccine in newly diagnosed glioma. Background on the study: Once 4-6 weeks had passed after radiotherapy alone, vaccination started, or it started with temozolomide cycles. Study-wide results and caveats: Top peripheral T cell clonotype shifts appeared unrelated to pseudoprogression.

Time point meaning: week 47, end of study. Vaccination used 300 ug of mutant IDH1 20-mer peptide per dose, with topical imiquimod. The study gave patients eight vaccinations in weeks 1, 3, 5, 7, 11, 15, 19, 23. Generated by immunoSEQ multiplex PCR, the TCRdb table keeps only in-frame clones and is missing some. The sample includes almost 95,000 clones, about nine tenths seen only once; the top ten take 0.77%. On this clone: Its antigen is undetermined.

CDR1 is MGHRA, CDR2 YSYEKL, per germline. There are 15 residues in the CDR3. J lost 2 bases, V lost 2 bases, and 6 bases had no gene match. V usage is TRBV4-1 and J usage is TRBJ2-7, with 7 bases fitting TRBD2. The sequencing used PBMCs, collected from a glioma patient whose treatment included an IDH1 peptide vaccine. This clonotype was sampled from a woman between 50 and 59 years old with glioma. The CDR3: CASSQQPGLPYEQYF. The CDR3 nucleotides are TGCGCCAGCAGCCAACAACCGGGACTACCCTACGAGCAGTACTTC.